The next 32 T cell receptor beta chains were all read from a single sample in a study of blood T cell repertoires in COVID-19. The table came from immunoSEQ multiplex PCR; TCRdb's copy has only in-frame clones and leaves some out. The repertoire holds about 130,000 clones, with about 80% as singletons. The sequenced sample consisted of peripheral blood. The source of these receptors is a man between 60 and 75 years old with acute or convalescent COVID-19.

This chain links TRBV30 with TRBJ2-1, with 9 bases fitting TRBD2. The CDR3 length is 14 residues. Losses at the gene ends were 5 bases for V and 0 bases for J; bases not matched to a gene: 2. Germline V gene lookup returns CDR1 GTSNPN and CDR2 SVGIG (reference sequence). The CDR3 DNA is TGTGCCTGGGGTAGCGGGAGCTCCTACAATGAGCAGTTCTTC. Its protein product is CAWGSGSSYNEQFF.

The V and J genes are TRBV30 and TRBJ2-7; D gene ambiguous. CDR3 length equals 14 residues. V shed 3 bases and J shed 2 bases, with 14 bases lying between them. CDR1 is GTSNPN, CDR2 SVGIG, per germline (reference sequence). DNA for the CDR3: TGTGCCTGGAGCGCGGCGGAGACCGCCTACGAGCAGTACTTC. Its protein is CAWSAAETAYEQYF.

This clone was seen only once. The J gene is TRBJ2-5, the V gene TRBV12-3 or TRBV12-4, with D possibly TRBD2 on 5 matching bases. The CDR3 covers 13 residues. The V end was cut by 6 bases, the J end by 4 bases, with 12 bases between. The CDR3 nucleotides are TGTGCCAGCAGCCCCAGTGGAGGAGAGACCCAGTACTTC. Residues: CASSPSGGETQYF.

This chain connects TRBV7-8 to TRBJ2-1, with 12 bases that match TRBD2. The germline CDR1 and CDR2 sequences are SGHVS and FQNEAQ. This CDR3 has 15 residues. Trimming took 5 bases from V and 7 from J; bases not matched to a gene: 6. CDR3 DNA sequence: TGTGCCAGCAGCGCTAGCGGGAGGGCACATAATGAGCAGTTCTTC. As protein: CASSASGRAHNEQFF.

The V call is TRBV6-5, the J call TRBJ2-7; perhaps TRBD1 as D (5 bases). Per the germline V gene, CDR1 is MNHEY and CDR2 is SVGAGI. Trimming took off 6 bases at V and 2 bases at J, with 17 bases between the two ends. The CDR3 extends over 15 amino acids. The CDR3 here is CASSDAGRAPYEQYF. DNA for the CDR3: TGTGCCAGCAGCGACGCCGGCAGGGCCCCCTACGAGCAGTACTTC.

V and J are TRBV20-1 and TRBJ2-2; 7 bases are a match to TRBD1. This CDR3 region has 11 residues. V shed 5 bases and J 6 bases; nucleotides not matched to a gene: 0. The germline gives CDR1 DFQATT, CDR2 SNEGSKA (reference sequence). CDR3 nucleotides: TGCAGTGCTGACAGGGCCGGGGAGCTGTTTTTT. It encodes CSADRAGELFF.

This sequence joins TRBV7-9 and TRBJ2-3; 8 bases align to TRBD2. The V gene's germline CDR1 is SEHNR and CDR2 FQNEAQ (reference sequence). The V segment lost 5 bases and the J segment 4 bases; nucleotides outside the gene matches: 20. This CDR3 comprises 19 residues. As DNA, the CDR3 is TGTGCCAGCAGCGCAATAAAGGGTAGCGGGGCCCCGGGGCCAGATACGCAGTATTTT. This translates into CASSAIKGSGAPGPDTQYF.

V usage is TRBV14 and J usage is TRBJ1-2; D call uncertain. The germline V gene has CDR1 SGHDN and CDR2 FVKESK. Trimming left V 1 base short and J 8 bases short, with 11 bases between. The CDR3 covers 13 residues. The CDR3 nucleotides are TGTGCCAGCAGCCAAGGGAACGACTGGGGCTACACCTTC. Its protein is CASSQGNDWGYTF. The full variable domain, in which reference TRBV14 and TRBJ1-2 provide the parts outside the CDR3, is EAGVTQFPSHSVIEKGQTVTLRCDPISGHDNLYWYRRVMGKEIKFLLHFVKESKQDESGMPNNRFLAERTGGTYSTLKVQPAELEDSGVYFCASSQGNDWGYTFGSGTRLTVV.

This chain's CDR3 is CASSFPRGFSNQPQHF. DNA of the CDR3: TGTGCCAGCAGTTTTCCACGGGGATTTAGCAATCAGCCCCAGCATTTT. This chain connects TRBV28 to TRBJ1-5; D is unclear. Trimming cost V 3 bases and J 0 bases, with 12 bases left between them. Germline values: CDR1 MDHEN, CDR2 SYDVKM. This CDR3 region has 16 residues. Full variable domain (remainder filled in from reference TRBV28 and TRBJ1-5): DVKVTQSSRYLVKRTGEKVFLECVQDMDHENMFWYRQDPGLGLRLIYFSYDVKMKEKGDIPEGYSVSREKKERFSLILESASTNQTSMYLCASSFPRGFSNQPQHFGDGTRLSIL.

The CDR3 DNA reads TGTGCCAGCAGCTACTCCGGACAGGGGTTGGCCGGGGAGCTGTTTTTT. As protein: CASSYSGQGLAGELFF. The chain joins TRBV13 to TRBJ2-2, with 9 bases identical to TRBD1. J was trimmed by 6 bases and V by 4 bases; bases with no gene match: 9. The CDR3 extends over 16 amino acids. The germline V gene has CDR1 PRHDT and CDR2 FYEKMQ (reference sequence).

The chain has TRBV9 and TRBJ1-1; D uncertain. Trimming took 0 bases from V and 6 from J, leaving 9 bases between them. Germline V lookup: CDR1 SGDLS, CDR2 YYNGEE. The CDR3 is 13 amino acids. CDR3 in amino acids: CASSVAGGAEAFF. The CDR3 region has the DNA TGTGCCAGCAGCGTAGCGGGTGGAGCTGAAGCTTTCTTT.

V and J are TRBV9 and TRBJ1-3, with D possibly matching TRBD1 (6 bases). The CDR3 is 14 amino acids. Germline-derived CDR1 and CDR2 are SGDLS and YYNGEE. V was cut by 3 bases and J by 0 bases, with 7 bases left in between. CDR3 amino acids: CASSGQVSGNTIYF. The CDR3 DNA reads TGTGCCAGCAGCGGACAGGTCTCTGGAAACACCATATATTTT.

The chain recombines TRBV2 with TRBJ1-1; a possible D gene is TRBD1 (6 bases). The CDR3 is 11 residues long. The germline V and J ends were trimmed by 4 bases and 11 bases, with 11 bases remaining between them. Per the germline V gene, CDR1 is SNHLY and CDR2 is FYNNEI. The DNA for the CDR3 is TGTGCCAGCAGTGTGCAGGGGCGCGCTTTCTTT. This gives the protein CASSVQGRAFF.

This chain uses TRBV28 with TRBJ1-2; 8 nucleotides align to TRBD1. The CDR3 runs 14 residues. Germline CDR1 and CDR2: MDHEN and SYDVKM. Trimming removed 4 bases from V and 4 bases from J; junction bases left unmatched: 5. Here the CDR3 DNA reads TGTGCCAGCAGTTCCACGACAGGGGTCTATGGCTACACCTTC. Protein: CASSSTTGVYGYTF.

The chain has TRBV7-9 and TRBJ2-5; possible D gene TRBD2, 5 bases. CDR1 is SEHNR and CDR2 is FQNEAQ in the germline V gene (reference sequence). The CDR3 has 16 amino acids. Between the trimmed V and J ends, which lost 7 bases and 2 bases, there was a span of 20 bases. The CDR3 coding sequence is TGTGCCAGCAACCAGTGGGAGAGGCGGTTTCAAGAGACCCAGTACTTC. It specifies CASNQWERRFQETQYF.

The J gene is TRBJ2-4, the V gene TRBV11-2; maybe TRBD1 (5 bases). Per the germline V gene, CDR1 is SGHAT and CDR2 is FQNNGV. This CDR3 spans 15 amino acids. The V end was cut by 0 bases, the J end by 6 bases, with 12 bases between. CDR3 sequence: CASSLDRQGRNIQYF. CDR3 DNA sequence: TGTGCCAGCAGCTTAGATAGGCAGGGCAGAAACATTCAGTACTTC.

The genes are TRBV11-2 and TRBJ1-2; 7 bases are a match to TRBD1. The CDR3 is 14 residues long. Germline V gene lookup returns CDR1 SGHAT and CDR2 FQNNGV. Trimming at V came to 3 bases and at J to 2 bases, leaving 3 bases not matched to a gene. CDR3 nucleotide sequence: TGTGCCAGCAGCTTCTTAGGGGGCAACTATGGCTACACCTTC. Its translation is CASSFLGGNYGYTF.

This clone was found a few times. The genes are TRBV1 and TRBJ1-5; the tabulated D call, TRBD1, remains unverified against the DNA. TRBV1 is an annotated pseudogene. The CDR3 loop spans 16 amino acids. CDR3 in DNA: TGCACCAGCAGCCAAGCGGTGGCAGGGGAGAATCAGCCCCAGCATTTT. Translation gives CTSSQAVAGENQPQHF.

The chain uses TRBV5-1 and TRBJ2-3; TRBD1 aligns across 8 bases. V lost 3 bases to trimming and J lost 5 bases; unmatched junction nucleotides: 11. CDR1 is SGHRS and CDR2 is YFSETQ in the germline V gene. The CDR3 has 16 residues. This CDR3 reads CASSSFAGGAIDTQYF. The CDR3 DNA reads as TGCGCCAGCAGCTCGTTTGCAGGGGGCGCAATAGATACGCAGTATTTT. The whole variable domain, filled in from reference TRBV5-1 and TRBJ2-3, reads KAGVTQTPRYLIKTRGQQVTLSCSPISGHRSVSWYQQTPGQGLQFLFEYFSETQRNKGNFPGRFSGRQFSNSRSEMNVSTLELGDSALYLCASSSFAGGAIDTQYFGPGTRLTVL.

The chain joins TRBV6-6 to TRBJ1-1, with a tentative D call TRBD1 (6 bases). Germline V gene data show CDR1 as MNHNY and CDR2 as SVGAGI (reference sequence). Trimming removed 6 bases at V and 10 bases at J, with 21 bases between. The CDR3 spans 14 residues. CDR3 nucleotide sequence: TGTGCCAGCAGCCCGGACAGCGCTACGGCGGGAGCTTTCTTT. Amino acid sequence: CASSPDSATAGAFF.

V usage is TRBV9 and J usage is TRBJ2-1; 7 nucleotides agree with TRBD1. The CDR3 totals 14 residues. Germline CDR1 reads SGDLS; CDR2 reads YYNGEE. Unmatched junction bases numbered 3, after V lost 4 bases and J lost 2 bases. The CDR3, as DNA: TGTGCCAGCAGCCGGGACAGCGCCTACAATGAGCAGTTCTTC. It specifies CASSRDSAYNEQFF.

J is TRBJ2-7 and V is TRBV28; TRBD1 aligns across 12 bases. Germline CDR1 reads MDHEN; CDR2 reads SYDVKM. Trimming removed 8 bases from V and 5 bases from J; junction bases left unmatched: 10. This CDR3 region has 15 residues. CDR3 protein: CASFTPGTGGDEQYF. The CDR3, as DNA: TGTGCCAGCTTCACTCCTGGGACAGGGGGCGACGAGCAGTACTTC.

The chain recombines TRBV6-4 with TRBJ2-3; 7 positions agree with TRBD2. V lost 6 bases and J lost 3; bases outside the gene matches: 9. Germline values: CDR1 MRHNA, CDR2 SNTAGT. The CDR3 runs 15 residues. The CDR3 sequence: CASSQRAGATDTQYF. In DNA, the CDR3 is TGTGCCAGCAGCCAGAGGGCGGGAGCGACAGATACGCAGTATTTT.

V and J are TRBV6-5 and TRBJ2-1; 7 nucleotides align to TRBD1. The germline gives CDR1 MNHEY, CDR2 SVGAGI. This CDR3 spans 15 amino acids. Trimming removed 6 bases from V and 2 bases from J; junction bases left unmatched: 7. CDR3 in DNA: TGTGCCAGCAGGCCTGGACAGGACACCTACAATGAGCAGTTCTTC. It encodes CASRPGQDTYNEQFF.

The rearrangement joins TRBV5-4 to TRBJ1-3; possible D gene TRBD1, 6 bases. Trimming stripped 0 bases from V and 0 bases from J, with 10 bases between. The CDR3 length is 16 residues. The germline CDR1 and CDR2 sequences are SGHNT and YYREEE (reference sequence). CDR3 sequence: CASSLDYRASGNTIYF. CDR3 nucleotide sequence: TGTGCCAGCAGCTTGGACTACAGGGCCTCTGGAAACACCATATATTTT.

The chain is built from TRBV4-1 and TRBJ2-7, with 11 nucleotides matching TRBD2. CDR1 is MGHRA, CDR2 YSYEKL, per germline. CDR3 length: 18 residues. The V segment lost 4 bases and the J segment 6 bases; nucleotides outside the gene matches: 17. CDR3 sequence: CASSPQGPIAGGLREQYF. The CDR3 nucleotides are TGCGCCAGCAGCCCCCAGGGCCCCATAGCGGGAGGGCTGCGCGAGCAGTACTTC.

This clone was seen a single time. The J gene is TRBJ2-1, the V gene TRBV28; TRBD1 aligns across 8 bases. Germline-derived CDR1 and CDR2 are MDHEN and SYDVKM. After removal of 2 bases from V and 0 bases from J, the junction contained 3 bases not matched to a gene. The CDR3 consists of 16 residues. CDR3 sequence: CASSLPQGGSYNEQFF. CDR3 DNA sequence: TGTGCCAGCAGTTTACCACAGGGGGGCTCCTACAATGAGCAGTTCTTC.

A few counts support this clone. The chain couples TRBV2 to TRBJ2-6; D uncertain. Trimming took off 2 bases at V and 2 bases at J, with 7 bases between the two ends. In germline, CDR1 is SNHLY, CDR2 FYNNEI. The CDR3 contains 15 residues. The CDR3 DNA follows: TGTGCCAGCAGTGAAAAGCCAACTGGGGCCAACGTCCTGACTTTC. It is translated as CASSEKPTGANVLTF.

The genes are TRBV5-1 and TRBJ2-5; TRBD1 aligns across 10 bases. J gave up 5 bases and V 2 bases, and 6 bases lay outside the gene matches. The CDR3 has 15 amino acids. Looked up from germline, CDR1 is SGHRS and CDR2 is YFSETQ. The CDR3 here is CASSLGTGVAETQYF. Here the CDR3 DNA reads TGCGCCAGCAGCTTAGGGACAGGGGTTGCGGAGACCCAGTACTTC.

The chain has TRBV4-2 and TRBJ1-6, with 7 bases fitting TRBD1. CDR1 and CDR2 from the germline V gene are LGHNA and YNFKEQ. V gave up 2 bases and J gave up 4 bases; unmatched junction bases: 5. This CDR3 spans 16 amino acids. This CDR3 reads CASSQITGQYNSPLHF. The CDR3 DNA reads TGTGCCAGCAGCCAAATCACGGGACAGTATAATTCACCCCTCCACTTT.

The chain recombines TRBV7-9 with TRBJ2-3; D gene unclear. This CDR3 spans 12 amino acids. V was clipped by 3 bases and J by 4 bases, with 5 bases between them. Germline loops: CDR1 SEHNR, CDR2 FQNEAQ (reference sequence). This CDR3 reads CASSFEADTQYF. CDR3 nucleotides: TGTGCCAGCAGCTTTGAGGCAGATACGCAGTATTTT.

The rearrangement joins TRBV7-9 to TRBJ2-3; 7 bases map to TRBD1. Germline-derived CDR1 and CDR2 are SEHNR and FQNEAQ (reference sequence). The CDR3 has 15 residues. With V trimmed by 5 bases and J by 3 bases, 8 bases remained unmatched. The CDR3 coding sequence is TGTGCCAGCAGCCGCACAGGGGCATGGACAGATACGCAGTATTTT. Translating gives CASSRTGAWTDTQYF.